These 14 T cell receptor beta chains originate from one sample sequenced in a study of blood T cell repertoires in COVID-19. Measured with immunoSEQ multiplex PCR; TCRdb has only the in-frame clones, and not every one. The table shows roughly 220,000 clones, with around 91% occurring only once. Sequencing used PBMCs or T cells enriched from blood (not recorded which). Receptors were obtained from a woman between 18 and 29 years old in a cohort exposed to, infected with or recovered from COVID-19 (not recorded which).

This clone was picked up one time. The chain employs TRBV10-1 and TRBJ1-1; no reliable D call. CDR3 size: 13 residues. Trimming took 4 bases from V and 6 from J, leaving 12 bases between them. CDR1 is WNHNN, CDR2 SYGVQD, per germline (reference sequence). In DNA, the CDR3 is TGCGCCAGCAGTGTTACAGTTAAATCTGAAGCTTTCTTT. This translates into CASSVTVKSEAFF.

The chain joins TRBV27 to TRBJ1-5; TRBD1 is a possible D gene (5 bases). This CDR3 has 13 residues. Trimming left V 6 bases short and J 4 bases short, with 10 bases between. Germline lookup yields CDR1 MNHEY and CDR2 SMNVEV (reference sequence). The CDR3 nucleotides read TGTGCCAGCAGCCCTACAGGTAATCAGCCCCAGCATTTT. This translates into CASSPTGNQPQHF.

The V gene is TRBV24-1, the J gene TRBJ2-3, with 7 bases lining up with TRBD1. CDR1 and CDR2 (germline): KGHDR, SFDVKD. Trimming cost V 2 bases and J 6 bases; bases outside gene matches: 13. The CDR3 is 17 residues long. The CDR3 DNA follows: TGTGCCACCAGTGATTCACAGGGGATCCCCTCCAGCGATACGCAGTATTTT. Residues: CATSDSQGIPSSDTQYF.

V is TRBV5-1 and J is TRBJ1-4; perhaps TRBD1 as D (6 bases). Trimming removed 4 bases at V and 8 bases at J, with 15 bases between. CDR1 SGHRS and CDR2 YFSETQ come from the germline V gene. CDR3 size: 14 residues. The CDR3, as DNA: TGCGCCAGCAGCCTATTGGACAGAGAAGAAAAACTGTTTTTT. This gives the protein CASSLLDREEKLFF.

This clone was seen only a few times. The chain joins TRBV2 to TRBJ1-1; 8 bases map to TRBD1. With V trimmed by 5 bases and J by 4 bases, 6 bases remained unmatched. The CDR3 extends over 14 amino acids. Per germline, CDR1 SNHLY and CDR2 FYNNEI. Here the CDR3 reads CASSTQGEPTEAFF. The CDR3 DNA sequence: TGTGCCAGCAGTACACAGGGGGAGCCCACTGAAGCTTTCTTT.

The rearrangement joins TRBV9 to TRBJ2-1, with 8 bases matching TRBD2. Germline V gene sequence: CDR1 SGDLS, CDR2 YYNGEE. V lost 4 bases and J lost 4; bases outside the gene matches: 16. The CDR3 extends over 18 amino acids. The CDR3 loop reads CASSITGTRTPIYNEQFF. In nucleotides, the CDR3 is TGTGCCAGCAGCATAACCGGGACTAGGACGCCGATTTACAATGAGCAGTTCTTC.

This clone was seen only a few times. The chain carries TRBV29-1 and TRBJ2-1, with a possible D match to TRBD2 (6 bases). The CDR3 length is 10 residues. Between the trimmed V and J ends, which lost 7 bases and 14 bases, there was a span of 15 bases. Looked up from germline, CDR1 is SQVTM and CDR2 is ANQGSEA. This chain's CDR3 is CSDGDSEEFF. CDR3 DNA sequence: TGCAGCGACGGGGACTCCGAGGAGTTCTTC.

V usage is TRBV15 and J usage is TRBJ1-5; the D is unclear. The germline V gene has CDR1 LNHNV and CDR2 YYDKDF (reference sequence). The CDR3 covers 17 residues. V was cut by 1 base and J by 0 bases, with 13 bases left in between. Here the CDR3 DNA reads TGTGCCACCAGCAGAGCAGGAAACACGGATAGCAATCAGCCCCAGCATTTT. Protein product: CATSRAGNTDSNQPQHF.

The V and J genes are TRBV5-4 and TRBJ2-7; 9 nucleotides align to TRBD2. This CDR3 is built from 16 residues. CDR1 and CDR2 from the germline V gene are SGHNT and YYREEE (reference sequence). Germline trimming cut 4 bases from V and 7 bases from J; bases unmatched to any gene: 15. Here the CDR3 DNA reads TGTGCCAGCAGCGGTCCCGGGACTAGCCCCGGTGGGGAGCAGTACTTC. Residues: CASSGPGTSPGGEQYF.

The rearrangement links TRBV5-1 to TRBJ2-1, with D possibly matching TRBD2 (7 bases). This CDR3 region has 15 residues. The V gene lost 7 bases and the J gene lost 6 bases, with 20 bases spanning the gap. Germline-derived CDR1 and CDR2 are SGHRS and YFSETQ. The CDR3, as DNA: TGCGCCAGCTCAAGGGGGGGCCCGAGGGTCAATGAGCAGTTCTTC. Translated: CASSRGGPRVNEQFF.

V and J are TRBV19 and TRBJ1-2; no firm D call. Per germline, CDR1 LNHDA and CDR2 SQIVND (reference sequence). CDR3 length: 14 amino acids. V lost 2 bases, J lost 4 bases, and 11 bases lay in between. CDR3 in DNA: TGTGCCAGTAGTATATACGGGGTCTCCTATGGCTACACCTTC. Translated: CASSIYGVSYGYTF.

The chain links TRBV7-3 to TRBJ1-1, with TRBD1 identical over 7 bases. CDR1 and CDR2 (germline): SGHTA, FQGTGA. The V and J ends lost 1 base and 3 bases, in that order; junction bases with no gene match: 5. The CDR3 has 15 residues. The CDR3 loop is CASSLRGQGDTEAFF. CDR3 sequence (DNA): TGTGCCAGCAGCTTAAGGGGCCAGGGGGACACTGAAGCTTTCTTT.

J is TRBJ2-3 and V is TRBV9; no clear D. The V gene lost 0 bases and the J gene lost 0 bases, with 5 bases spanning the gap. Germline V gene sequence: CDR1 SGDLS, CDR2 YYNGEE. CDR3 length: 14 amino acids. The CDR3 nucleotides are TGTGCCAGCAGCGTAGTCCAGAGCACAGATACGCAGTATTTT. Translation gives CASSVVQSTDTQYF. Full variable domain (remainder filled in from reference TRBV9 and TRBJ2-3): DSGVTQTPKHLITATGQRVTLRCSPRSGDLSVYWYQQSLDQGLQFLIQYYNGEERAKGNILERFSAQQFPDLHSELNLSSLELGDSALYFCASSVVQSTDTQYFGPGTRLTVL.

V gene TRBV5-1 combines with J gene TRBJ1-2; 11 nucleotides agree with TRBD1. After removal of 0 bases from V and 6 bases from J, the junction contained 1 base not matched to a gene. Looked up from germline, CDR1 is SGHRS and CDR2 is YFSETQ. This CDR3 has 14 amino acids. CDR3 sequence reads: CASSLAGQGDGYTF. The CDR3 nucleotides read TGCGCCAGCAGCTTGGCGGGACAGGGGGATGGCTACACCTTC.